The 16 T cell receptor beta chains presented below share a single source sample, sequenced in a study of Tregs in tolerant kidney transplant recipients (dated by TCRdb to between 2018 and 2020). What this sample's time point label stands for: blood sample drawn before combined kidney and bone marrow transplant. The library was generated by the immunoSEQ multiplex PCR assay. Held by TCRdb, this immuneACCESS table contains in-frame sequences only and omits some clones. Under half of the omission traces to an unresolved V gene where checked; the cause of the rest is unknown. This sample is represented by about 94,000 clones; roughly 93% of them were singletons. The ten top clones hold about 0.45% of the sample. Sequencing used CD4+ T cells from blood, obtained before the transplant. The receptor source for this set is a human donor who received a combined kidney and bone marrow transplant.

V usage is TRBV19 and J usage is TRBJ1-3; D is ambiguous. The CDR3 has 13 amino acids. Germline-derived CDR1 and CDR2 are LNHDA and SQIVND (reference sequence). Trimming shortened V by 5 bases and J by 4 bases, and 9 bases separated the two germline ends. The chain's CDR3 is CASSALGGNTIYF. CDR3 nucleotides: TGTGCCAGTAGTGCACTAGGAGGAAACACCATATATTTT. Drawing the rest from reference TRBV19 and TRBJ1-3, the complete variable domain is DGGITQSPKYLFRKEGQNVTLSCEQNLNHDAMYWYRQDPGQGLRLIYYSQIVNDFQKGDIAEGYSVSREKKESFPLTVTSAQKNPTAFYLCASSALGGNTIYFGEGSWLTVV.

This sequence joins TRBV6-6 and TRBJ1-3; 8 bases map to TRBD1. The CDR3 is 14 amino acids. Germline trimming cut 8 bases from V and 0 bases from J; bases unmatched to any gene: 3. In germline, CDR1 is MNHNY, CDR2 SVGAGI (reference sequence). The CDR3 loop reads CASGGQASGNTIYF. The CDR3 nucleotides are TGTGCCAGCGGGGGACAGGCCTCTGGAAACACCATATATTTT.

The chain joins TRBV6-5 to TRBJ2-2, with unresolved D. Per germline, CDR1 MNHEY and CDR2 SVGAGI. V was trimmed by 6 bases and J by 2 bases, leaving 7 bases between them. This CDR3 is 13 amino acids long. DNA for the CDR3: TGTGCCAGCAGGCGGAGTAACACCGGGGAGCTGTTTTTT. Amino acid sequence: CASRRSNTGELFF.

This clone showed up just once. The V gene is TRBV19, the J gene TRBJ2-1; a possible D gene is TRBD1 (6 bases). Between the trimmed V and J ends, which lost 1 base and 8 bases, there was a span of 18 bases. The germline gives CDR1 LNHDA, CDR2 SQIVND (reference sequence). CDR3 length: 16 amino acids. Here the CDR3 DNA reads TGTGCCAGTAGTATAGGGGGCAGGGGAGTTCGGGATGAGCAGTTCTTC. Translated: CASSIGGRGVRDEQFF.

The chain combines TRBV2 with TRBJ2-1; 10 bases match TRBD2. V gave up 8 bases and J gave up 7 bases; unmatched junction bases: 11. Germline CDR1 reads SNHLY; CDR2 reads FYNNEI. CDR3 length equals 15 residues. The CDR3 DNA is TGTGCCAGCTGGGGGGAGCGGGAGGGCTCAAATGAGCAGTTCTTC. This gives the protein CASWGEREGSNEQFF.

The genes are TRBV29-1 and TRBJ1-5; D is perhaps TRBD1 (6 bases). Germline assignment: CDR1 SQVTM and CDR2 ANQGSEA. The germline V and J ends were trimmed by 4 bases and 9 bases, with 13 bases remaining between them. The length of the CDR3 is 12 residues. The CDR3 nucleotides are TGCAGCGTTGCCAGGGGCATGGGGCCCCAGCATTTT. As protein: CSVARGMGPQHF.

The CDR3 protein is CAWSLGVRQGSEAFF. DNA for the CDR3: TGTGCCTGGAGCTTGGGCGTTAGACAGGGGTCTGAAGCTTTCTTT. This chain joins TRBV30 and TRBJ1-1; 8 bases map to TRBD1. The germline V gene encodes CDR1 GTSNPN and CDR2 SVGIG (reference sequence). With V trimmed by 3 bases and J by 6 bases, 12 bases remained unmatched. The CDR3 sequence is 15 residues long.

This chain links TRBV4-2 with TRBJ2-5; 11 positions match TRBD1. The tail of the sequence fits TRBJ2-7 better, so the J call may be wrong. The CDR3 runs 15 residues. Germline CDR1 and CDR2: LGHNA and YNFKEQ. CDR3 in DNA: TGTGCCAGCAGCCAGGGGACAGGGGGCTCCTACGAGCAGTACTTC. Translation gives CASSQGTGGSYEQYF.

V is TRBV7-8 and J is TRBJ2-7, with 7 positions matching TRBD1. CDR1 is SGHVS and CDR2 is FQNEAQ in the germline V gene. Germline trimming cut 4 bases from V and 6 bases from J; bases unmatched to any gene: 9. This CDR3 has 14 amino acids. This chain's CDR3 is CASSSQGFEGEQYF. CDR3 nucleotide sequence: TGTGCCAGCAGCTCACAGGGGTTCGAAGGCGAGCAGTACTTC.

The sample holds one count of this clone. The CDR3 region has the DNA TGCGCCAGCAGCCGGCGTCTAGCGGGAGGCGGGATCAATGAGCAGTTCTTC. Its protein product is CASSRRLAGGGINEQFF. The V call is TRBV5-1, the J call TRBJ2-1, with 11 bases lining up with TRBD2. Per germline, CDR1 SGHRS and CDR2 YFSETQ. CDR3 length equals 17 residues. V dropped 4 bases and J dropped 6; count of bases not matched to a gene: 12. Based on the CDR3 plus reference TRBV5-1 and TRBJ2-1, the full variable domain is KAGVTQTPRYLIKTRGQQVTLSCSPISGHRSVSWYQQTPGQGLQFLFEYFSETQRNKGNFPGRFSGRQFSNSRSEMNVSTLELGDSALYLCASSRRLAGGGINEQFFGPGTRLTVL.

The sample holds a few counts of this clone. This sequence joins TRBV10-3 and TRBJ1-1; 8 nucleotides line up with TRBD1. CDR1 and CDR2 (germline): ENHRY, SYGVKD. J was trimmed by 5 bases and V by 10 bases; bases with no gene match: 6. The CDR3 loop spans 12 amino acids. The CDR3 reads CASPGGRTEAFF. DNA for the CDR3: TGTGCCAGCCCAGGGGGCAGGACTGAAGCTTTCTTT.

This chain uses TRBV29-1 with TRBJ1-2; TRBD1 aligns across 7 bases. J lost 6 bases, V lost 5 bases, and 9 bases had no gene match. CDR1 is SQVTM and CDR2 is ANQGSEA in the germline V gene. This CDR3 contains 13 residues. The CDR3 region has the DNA TGCAGCGTTCAAGGGGGCAGTTGGGATGGCTACACCTTC. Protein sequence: CSVQGGSWDGYTF.

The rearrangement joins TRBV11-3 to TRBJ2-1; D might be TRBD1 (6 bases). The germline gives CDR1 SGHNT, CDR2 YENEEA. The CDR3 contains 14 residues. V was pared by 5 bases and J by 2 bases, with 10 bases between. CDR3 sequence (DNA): TGTGCCAGCAGCACTCGGACAGCCTACAATGAGCAGTTCTTC. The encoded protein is CASSTRTAYNEQFF.

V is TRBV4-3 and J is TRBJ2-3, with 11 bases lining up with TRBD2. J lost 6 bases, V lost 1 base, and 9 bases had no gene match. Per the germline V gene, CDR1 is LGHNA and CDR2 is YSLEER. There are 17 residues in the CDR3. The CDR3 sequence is CASSQVASSGGADTQYF. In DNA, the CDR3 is TGCGCCAGCAGCCAAGTCGCTAGTAGCGGGGGGGCCGATACGCAGTATTTT.

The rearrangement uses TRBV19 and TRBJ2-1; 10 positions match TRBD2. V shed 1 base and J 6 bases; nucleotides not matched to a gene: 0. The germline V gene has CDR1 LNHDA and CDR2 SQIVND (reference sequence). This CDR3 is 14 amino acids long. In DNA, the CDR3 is TGTGCCAGTAGTATAGCTAGCGGGAGCAATGAGCAGTTCTTC. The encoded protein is CASSIASGSNEQFF.

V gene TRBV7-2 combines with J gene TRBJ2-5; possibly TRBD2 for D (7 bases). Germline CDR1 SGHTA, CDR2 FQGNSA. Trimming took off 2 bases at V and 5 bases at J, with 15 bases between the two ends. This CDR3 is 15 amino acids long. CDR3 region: CASSLSGRGLETQYF. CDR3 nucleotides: TGTGCCAGCAGCTTATCAGGGAGGGGGTTGGAGACCCAGTACTTC. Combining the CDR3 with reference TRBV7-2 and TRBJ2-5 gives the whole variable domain GAGVSQSPSNKVTEKGKDVELRCDPISGHTALYWYRQSLGQGLEFLIYFQGNSAPDKSGLPSDRFSAERTGGSVSTLTIQRTQQEDSAVYLCASSLSGRGLETQYFGPGTRLLVL.